These T cell receptor beta chains were read from a single sample in a study of shared clonotypes between healthy human individuals. Sequenced by immunoSEQ multiplex PCR; TCRdb stores in-frame clones only, minus some. In the table there are 2.5 million or so clones, over 85% of which are singletons. Sequenced sample: naive CD4+ T cells sorted from blood. The receptors stem from a man between 18 and 29 years old in good health. Both conserved end residues are part of each CDR3. Fields, in order: V gene, CDR3 protein.

v_call: TRBV7-2
cdr3_aa: CASSLGTGRYEQYF

v_call: TRBV9
cdr3_aa: CASSVGLDYNEQFF

v_call: TRBV6-5
cdr3_aa: CASSLDGSNQPQHF

v_call: TRBV15
cdr3_aa: CATSRDQTLRSGNTIYF

v_call: TRBV2
cdr3_aa: CASNELAGYNEQFF

v_call: TRBV7-8
cdr3_aa: CASGTEAGNIQYF

v_call: TRBV18
cdr3_aa: CASSPTSQRTNEQFF

v_call: TRBV5-5
cdr3_aa: CASSLGGMGETQYF

v_call: TRBV5-1
cdr3_aa: CASSLAQGAIGTGELFF

v_call: TRBV15
cdr3_aa: CATRTWGSGNTIYF

v_call: TRBV7-9
cdr3_aa: CASSKITGGLNTGELFF

v_call: TRBV2
cdr3_aa: CATQRGVSYNEQFF

v_call: TRBV27
cdr3_aa: CASRGWGQETQYF

v_call: TRBV7-9
cdr3_aa: CASSPPGPPGPYEQYF

v_call: TRBV5-8
cdr3_aa: CASIYRDKINQETRYF

v_call: TRBV19
cdr3_aa: CASSIPDTGNTIYF

v_call: TRBV30
cdr3_aa: CAWRGYNEQFF

v_call: TRBV5-4
cdr3_aa: CASSATGRGTDTQYF

v_call: TRBV5-1
cdr3_aa: CASNLGLVGETQYF

v_call: TRBV4-1
cdr3_aa: CASSQEDGVGNTEAFF

v_call: TRBV19
cdr3_aa: CASSKGQGGNQPQHF

v_call: TRBV5-1
cdr3_aa: CASSFSRRPGANVLTF

v_call: TRBV6-1
cdr3_aa: CASSEGTDTQYF

v_call: TRBV11-2
cdr3_aa: CASSPTRSYEQYF

v_call: TRBV25-1
cdr3_aa: CASSENRQGLHF

v_call: TRBV6-5
cdr3_aa: CAGSRTGGSPLHF

v_call: TRBV4-1
cdr3_aa: CASSQVLALAGDTEAFF

v_call: TRBV14
cdr3_aa: CASSQALAGFPWDEQFF

v_call: TRBV11-1
cdr3_aa: CASSFGGATDTQYF

v_call: TRBV7-8
cdr3_aa: CASSLGEGTDTQYF

v_call: TRBV2
cdr3_aa: CASSVTSGGVEQYF

v_call: TRBV5-1
cdr3_aa: CASSLGGPGETQYF

v_call: TRBV9
cdr3_aa: CASSVGPLAGAVEQYF

v_call: TRBV7-9
cdr3_aa: CASSLEGQGVLNIQYF

v_call: TRBV7-9
cdr3_aa: CASSLGTPGTGGTEAFF

v_call: TRBV5-1
cdr3_aa: CASSEDRSSYEQYF

v_call: TRBV7-2
cdr3_aa: CASSLIGTSGSRNEQFF

v_call: TRBV11-2
cdr3_aa: CASSPAGRSYNEQFF

v_call: TRBV2
cdr3_aa: CASSVDRGEQFF

v_call: TRBV7-3
cdr3_aa: CASSPRLAGAYEQYF

v_call: TRBV7-7
cdr3_aa: CASSLELWGTKRVWVYEQYF